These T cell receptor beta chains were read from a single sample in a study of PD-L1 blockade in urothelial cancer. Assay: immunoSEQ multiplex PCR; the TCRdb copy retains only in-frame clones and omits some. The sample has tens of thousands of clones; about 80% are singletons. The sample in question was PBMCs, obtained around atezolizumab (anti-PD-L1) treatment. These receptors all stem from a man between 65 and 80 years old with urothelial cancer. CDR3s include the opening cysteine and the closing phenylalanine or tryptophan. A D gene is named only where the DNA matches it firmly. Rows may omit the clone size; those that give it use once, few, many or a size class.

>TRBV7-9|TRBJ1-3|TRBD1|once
TGTGCCAGCAACAATAACGCCGGGGGGACAGGCAATTTT
CASNNNAGGTGNF
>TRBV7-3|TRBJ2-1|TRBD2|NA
TGTGCCAGCAGCTACCAGCGGGGGGACACCAATGAGCAGTTCTTC
CASSYQRGDTNEQFF
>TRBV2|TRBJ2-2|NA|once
TGTGCCAGCAGGCCCGGGACTGTCACCGGGGAGCTGTTTTTT
CASRPGTVTGELFF
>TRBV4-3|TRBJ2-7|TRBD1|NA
TGCGCCAGCAGCCAACAGACAGGGGACGAGCAGTACTTC
CASSQQTGDEQYF
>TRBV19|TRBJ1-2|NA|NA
TGTGCCAGTAGTATAACCAGGGCTCATGGCTACACCTTC
CASSITRAHGYTF
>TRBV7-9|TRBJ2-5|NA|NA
TGTGCCAGCAGCTTAACCCCCGGAGAGACCCAGTACTTC
CASSLTPGETQYF
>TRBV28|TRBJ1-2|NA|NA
TGTGCCAGCAGTTTAAGTAGGAGAAATAACTATGGCTACACCTTC
CASSLSRRNNYGYTF
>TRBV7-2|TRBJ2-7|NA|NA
TGTGCCAGCAGCTCCCCTCCGAAGGGGTACTACGAGCAGTACTTC
CASSSPPKGYYEQYF
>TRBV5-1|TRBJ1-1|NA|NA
TGCGCCAGCAGCTTGGGCAGGGGAAACACTGAAGCTTTCTTT
CASSLGRGNTEAFF
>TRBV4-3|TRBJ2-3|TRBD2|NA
TGCGCCAGCAGCCCCGAAGCCCGCGGGGGAAGTACGCAGTATTTT
CASSPEARGGSTQYF
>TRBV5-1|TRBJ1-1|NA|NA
TGCGCCAGCAGCTTGGGAGGCCGGGCAGGGGACACTGAAGCTTTCTTT
CASSLGGRAGDTEAFF
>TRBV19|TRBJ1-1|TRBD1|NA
TGTGCCAGTAGTATAGATGTATTGCGACAGGGGGTTTTCTTT
CASSIDVLRQGVFF
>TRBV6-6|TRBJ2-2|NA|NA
TGTGCCAGCAGTTACCAGGGATCCAGGGAGCTGTTTTTT
CASSYQGSRELFF
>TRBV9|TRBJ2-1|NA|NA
TGTGCCAGCAGCCTAGGGACTGGGACCTACAATGAGCAGTTCTTC
CASSLGTGTYNEQFF
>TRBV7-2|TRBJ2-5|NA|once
TGTGCCAGCAGCGCCGACTTCGGAGAGACCCAGTACTTC
CASSADFGETQYF
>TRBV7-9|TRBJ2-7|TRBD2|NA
TGTGCCAGCAGCCCCTTAGGACTAGCGGGAGGCGAGCAGTACTTC
CASSPLGLAGGEQYF
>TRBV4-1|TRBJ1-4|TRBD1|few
TGCGCCAGCAGCAAGGGACAGGTTTTTCTTTTGAGTGAAAAACTGTTTTTT
CASSKGQVFLLSEKLFF
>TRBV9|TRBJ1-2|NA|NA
TGTGCCAGCAAACCAGGTTTAACTAACTATGGCTACACCTTC
CASKPGLTNYGYTF
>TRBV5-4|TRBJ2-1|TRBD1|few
TGTGCCAGCAGCTCGGGACAGGTATACAATGAGCAGTTCTTC
CASSSGQVYNEQFF
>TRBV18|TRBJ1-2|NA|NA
TGTGCCAGCTCACCTGCTGGGGGCAAGAATTATGGCTACACCTTC
CASSPAGGKNYGYTF
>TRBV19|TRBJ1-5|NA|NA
TGTGCCAGCCTTAAACGCGGTCAGCCCCAGCATTTT
CASLKRGQPQHF
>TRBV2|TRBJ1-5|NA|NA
TGTGCCAGCAGGGGGGGGTTGGATCAGCCCCAGCATTTT
CASRGGLDQPQHF
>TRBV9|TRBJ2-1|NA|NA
TGTGCCAGCAACAGGGGGGGCGGTGAGCAGTTCTTC
CASNRGGGEQFF
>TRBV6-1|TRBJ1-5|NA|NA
TGTGCCAGCAGTGAAGCGACGGGGGAGCCCCAGCATTTT
CASSEATGEPQHF
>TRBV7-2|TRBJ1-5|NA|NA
TGTGCCAGCAGCGCACGGGGGACGGGCAATCAGCCCCAGCATTTT
CASSARGTGNQPQHF
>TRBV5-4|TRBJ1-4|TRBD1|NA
TGTGCCAGCAGCGGGGGACAGGGACATGAAAAACTGTTTTTT
CASSGGQGHEKLFF